This T cell receptor beta chain was observed in a study of T cell responses to AZD1222 COVID-19 vaccine. Study-level points and caveats: Elevations in Spike-specific TCR breadth and depth followed administration of two AZD1222 doses. In a largely white British group with more females than males, clonal diversity was possibly underestimated. Targeting of unmutated variant regions was reportedly seen in nearly half of spike-specific TCRs. After the peak T cell response, and only then, were repertoires sampled.

In germline, CDR1 is SGHRS, CDR2 YFSETQ. The CDR3 contains 15 residues. V was shortened by 0 bases and J by 1 base, with 10 bases between the two germline ends. A note on this clone: Its specificity is unknown.

Clones were sequenced by immunoSEQ multiplex PCR, and TCRdb holds only the in-frame ones, with some missing. Of 140,000 to 150,000 clones in the sample, about 91% were seen once. The source of this sequence is an adult in good health. The sample here was peripheral blood, taken on day 0 of AZD1222 vaccination. The J gene is TRBJ1-1, the V gene TRBV5-1, with D uncertain. CDR3 coding DNA: TGCGCCAGCAGCTTGGCGGTAGCGGGGAACACTGAAGCTTTCTTT. Amino acids: CASSLAVAGNTEAFF.